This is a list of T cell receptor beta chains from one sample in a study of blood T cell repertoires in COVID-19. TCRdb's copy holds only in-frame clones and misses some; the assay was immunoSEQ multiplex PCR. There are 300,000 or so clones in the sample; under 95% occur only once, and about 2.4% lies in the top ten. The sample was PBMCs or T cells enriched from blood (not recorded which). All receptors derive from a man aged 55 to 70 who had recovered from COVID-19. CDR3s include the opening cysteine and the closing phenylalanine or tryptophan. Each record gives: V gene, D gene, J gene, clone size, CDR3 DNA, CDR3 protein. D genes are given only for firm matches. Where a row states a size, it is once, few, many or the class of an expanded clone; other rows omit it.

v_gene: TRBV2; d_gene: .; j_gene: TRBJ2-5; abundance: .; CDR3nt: TGTGCCAGCGGCGGGGACTGGGCGGGGACCCAGTACTTC; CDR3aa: CASGGDWAGTQYF
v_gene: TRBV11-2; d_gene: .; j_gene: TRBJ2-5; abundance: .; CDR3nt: TGTGCCAGCAGCTTAGCTACGGTCGGGGAGACCCAGTACTTC; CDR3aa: CASSLATVGETQYF
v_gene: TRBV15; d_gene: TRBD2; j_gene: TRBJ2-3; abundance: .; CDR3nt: TGTGCCACCAGCAGAGATTTGCGGGGGAGCACAGATACGCAGTATTTT; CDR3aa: CATSRDLRGSTDTQYF
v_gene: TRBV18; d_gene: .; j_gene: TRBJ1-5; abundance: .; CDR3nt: TGTGCCAGCTCACCAGTTCCGAGCAATCAGCCCCAGCATTTT; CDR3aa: CASSPVPSNQPQHF
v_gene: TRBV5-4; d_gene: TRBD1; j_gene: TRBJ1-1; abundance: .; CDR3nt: TGTGCCAGCAGCTTGGCAGGACAGGGACGCTCTGAAGCTTTCTTT; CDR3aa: CASSLAGQGRSEAFF
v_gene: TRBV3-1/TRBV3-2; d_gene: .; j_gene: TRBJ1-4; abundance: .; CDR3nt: TGTGCCAGCAGCCAAGCAGGGACTTCGGGTGAAAAACTGTTTTTT; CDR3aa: CASSQAGTSGEKLFF
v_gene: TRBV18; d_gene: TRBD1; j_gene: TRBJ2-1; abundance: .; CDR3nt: TGTGCCAGCTCACCCCCGGGACAGGGATTATACAATGAGCAGTTCTTC; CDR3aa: CASSPPGQGLYNEQFF
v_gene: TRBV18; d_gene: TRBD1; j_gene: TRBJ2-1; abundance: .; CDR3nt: TGTGCCAGCTCACCTAGGGACAGTTACAATGAGCAGTTCTTC; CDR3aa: CASSPRDSYNEQFF
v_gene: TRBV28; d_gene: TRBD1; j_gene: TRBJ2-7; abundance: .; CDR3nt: TGTGCCAGCAGACGAAGCAGGGGGATTGAGAACTACGAGCAGTACTTC; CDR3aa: CASRRSRGIENYEQYF
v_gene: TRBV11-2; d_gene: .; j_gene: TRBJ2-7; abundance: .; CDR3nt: TGTGCCAGCAGCTCCGCTAGCAACGAGCAGTACTTC; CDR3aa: CASSSASNEQYF
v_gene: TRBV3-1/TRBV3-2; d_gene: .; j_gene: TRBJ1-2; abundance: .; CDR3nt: TGTGCCAGCAGCCAAGTCGGGAGCTATGGCTACACCTTC; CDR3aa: CASSQVGSYGYTF
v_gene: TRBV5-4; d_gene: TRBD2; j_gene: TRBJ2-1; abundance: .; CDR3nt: TGTGCCAGCAGCGCCCGACTAGCGGGTTATGAGCAGTTCTTC; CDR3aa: CASSARLAGYEQFF
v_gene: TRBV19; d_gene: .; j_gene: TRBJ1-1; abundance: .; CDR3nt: TGTGCCAGTGCAGGGATGAGACAAAACACTGAAGCTTTCTTT; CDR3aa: CASAGMRQNTEAFF
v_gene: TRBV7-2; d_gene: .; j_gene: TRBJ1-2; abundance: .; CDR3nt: TGTGCCAGCAGTACAGCTAATCCTAACTATGGCTACACCTTC; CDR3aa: CASSTANPNYGYTF
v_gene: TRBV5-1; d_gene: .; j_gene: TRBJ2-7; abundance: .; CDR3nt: TGCGCCAGCAGCTTACCTGGGGGCGAGGCCGAGCAGTACTTC; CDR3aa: CASSLPGGEAEQYF
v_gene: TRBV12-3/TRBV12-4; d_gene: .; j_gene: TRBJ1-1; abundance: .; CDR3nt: TGTGCCAGCAGTTTCAGGGTTGGAACTGAAGCTTTCTTT; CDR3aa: CASSFRVGTEAFF
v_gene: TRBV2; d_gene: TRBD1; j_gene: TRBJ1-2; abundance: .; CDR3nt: TGTGCCAGCTCTGGGGGGACAGCGATCTATGGCTACACCTTC; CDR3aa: CASSGGTAIYGYTF
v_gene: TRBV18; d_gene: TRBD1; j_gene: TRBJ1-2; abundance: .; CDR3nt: TGTGCCAGCTCACCGACAGGGCGAGCTAACTATGGCTACACCTTC; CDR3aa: CASSPTGRANYGYTF
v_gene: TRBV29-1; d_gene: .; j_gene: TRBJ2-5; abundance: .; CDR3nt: TGCAGCGTTGAAAAGGGACTGGAGACCCAGTACTTC; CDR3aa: CSVEKGLETQYF
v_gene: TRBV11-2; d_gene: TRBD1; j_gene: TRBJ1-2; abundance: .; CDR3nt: TGTGCCAGCAGCCATACAGGGGCTGGCTATGGCTACACCTTC; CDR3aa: CASSHTGAGYGYTF
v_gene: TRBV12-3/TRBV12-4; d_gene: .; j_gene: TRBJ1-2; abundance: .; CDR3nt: TGTGCCAGCAGTGGCGGGACCGGCCGGGGCTACACCTTC; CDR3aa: CASSGGTGRGYTF
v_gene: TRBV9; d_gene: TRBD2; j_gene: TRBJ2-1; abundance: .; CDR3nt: TGTGCCAGCAGCGGGGGACTAGCGGGAGTATGGGGTGAGCAGTTCTTC; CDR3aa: CASSGGLAGVWGEQFF
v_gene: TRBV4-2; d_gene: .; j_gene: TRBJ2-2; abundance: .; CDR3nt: TGTGCCAGCAGCCAAGACGGTAGCACCGGGGAGCTGTTTTTT; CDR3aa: CASSQDGSTGELFF
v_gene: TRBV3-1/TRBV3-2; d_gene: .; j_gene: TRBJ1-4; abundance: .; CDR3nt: TGTGCCAGCAGCTACGGACAGAGAAATGAAAAACTGTTTTTT; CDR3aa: CASSYGQRNEKLFF
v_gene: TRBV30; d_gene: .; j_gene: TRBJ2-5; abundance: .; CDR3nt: TGTGCCTGGGCATCTAGCTTCCAAGAGACCCAGTACTTC; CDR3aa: CAWASSFQETQYF
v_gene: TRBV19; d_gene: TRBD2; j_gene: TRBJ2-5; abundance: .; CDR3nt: TGTGCCAGTAGTGGAAGGCTTCTAGCGGGGGCCGCGGAGACCCAGTACTTC; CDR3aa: CASSGRLLAGAAETQYF
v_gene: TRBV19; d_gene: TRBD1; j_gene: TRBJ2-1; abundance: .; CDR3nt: TGTGCCAGTAGTATAGCGACAGGGGGTAGGAATGAGCAGTTCTTC; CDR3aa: CASSIATGGRNEQFF
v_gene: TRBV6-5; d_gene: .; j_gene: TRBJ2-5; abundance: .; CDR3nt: TGTGCCAGCAATCTTGCAGTAAGAGAGACCCAGTACTTC; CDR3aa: CASNLAVRETQYF
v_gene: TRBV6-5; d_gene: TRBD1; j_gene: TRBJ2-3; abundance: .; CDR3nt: TGTGCCAGCACTTCGGGACAGGTCACAGATACGCAGTATTTT; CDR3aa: CASTSGQVTDTQYF
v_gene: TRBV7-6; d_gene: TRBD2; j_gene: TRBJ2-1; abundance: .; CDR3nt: TGTGCCAGCAGCTTAAGCGGGGGGGCCGATGAGCAGTTCTTC; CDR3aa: CASSLSGGADEQFF
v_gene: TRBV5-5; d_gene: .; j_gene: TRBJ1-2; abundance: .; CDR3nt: TGTGCCAGCAGCTCTGGACATTCGGCCCCAGGCTACACCTTC; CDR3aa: CASSSGHSAPGYTF
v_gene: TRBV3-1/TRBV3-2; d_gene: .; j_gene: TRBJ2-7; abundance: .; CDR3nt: TGTGCCAGCAGCCTACCGTCGGTCGGCGAGCAGTACTTC; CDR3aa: CASSLPSVGEQYF
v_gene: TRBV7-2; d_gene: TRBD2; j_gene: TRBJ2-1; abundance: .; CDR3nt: TGTGCCAGCAGCTTAGGATTAGCGGGGGGCCTGGAGCAGTTCTTC; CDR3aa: CASSLGLAGGLEQFF
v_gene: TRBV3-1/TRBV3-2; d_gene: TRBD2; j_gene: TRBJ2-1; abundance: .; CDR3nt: TGTGCCAGCAGCCATGTTTCCGGGACTAGCTTCTCCAACTACAATGAGCAGTTCTTC; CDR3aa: CASSHVSGTSFSNYNEQFF
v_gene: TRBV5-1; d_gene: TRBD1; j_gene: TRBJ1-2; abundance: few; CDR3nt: TGCGCCAGCAGCAGCTGGACAGGCAACAACTATGGCTACACCTTC; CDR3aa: CASSSWTGNNYGYTF
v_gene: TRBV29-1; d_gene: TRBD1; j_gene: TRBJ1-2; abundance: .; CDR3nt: TGCAGCGTCTCTAAGGGACAGACGGAGACCTATGGCTACACCTTC; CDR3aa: CSVSKGQTETYGYTF
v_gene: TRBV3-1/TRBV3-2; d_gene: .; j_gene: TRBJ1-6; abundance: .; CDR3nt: TGTGCCAGCAGCCAAGTCGGGGATTCACCCCTCCACTTT; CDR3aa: CASSQVGDSPLHF
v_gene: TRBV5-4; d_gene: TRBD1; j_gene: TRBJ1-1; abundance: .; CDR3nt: TGTGCCAGCAGCAGAACAGGGGTAGGCACTGAAGCTTTCTTT; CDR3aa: CASSRTGVGTEAFF
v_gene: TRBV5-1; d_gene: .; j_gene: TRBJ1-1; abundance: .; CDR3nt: TGCGCCAGCAGCTTAGGGGAACCGAACACTGAAGCTTTCTTT; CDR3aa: CASSLGEPNTEAFF
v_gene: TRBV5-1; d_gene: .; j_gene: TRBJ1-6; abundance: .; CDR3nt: TGCGCCAGCAGCTTGGCCGAGTTGAGGGGGAATTCACCCCTCCACTTT; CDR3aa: CASSLAELRGNSPLHF
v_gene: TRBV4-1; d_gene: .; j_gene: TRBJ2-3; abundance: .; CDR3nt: TGCGCCAGCAGCCAAGAATCGAGCACAGATACGCAGTATTTT; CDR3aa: CASSQESSTDTQYF
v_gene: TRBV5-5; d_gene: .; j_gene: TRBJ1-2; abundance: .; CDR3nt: TGTGCCAGCGGGCGCACAGGAACTTATGGCTACACCTTC; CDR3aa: CASGRTGTYGYTF
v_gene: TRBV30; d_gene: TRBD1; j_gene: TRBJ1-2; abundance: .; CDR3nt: TGTGCCTGGAGTCGCCCCCCGACAGGGAACTATGGCTACACCTTC; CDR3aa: CAWSRPPTGNYGYTF
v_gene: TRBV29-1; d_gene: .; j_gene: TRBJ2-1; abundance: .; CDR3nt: TGCAGCGGCCAGCGACCAGCCTACAATGAGCAGTTCTTC; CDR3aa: CSGQRPAYNEQFF
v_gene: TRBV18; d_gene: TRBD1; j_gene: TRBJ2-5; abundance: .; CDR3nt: TGTGCCAGCTCGTCCGGGACAGGGTTGGAGACCCAGTACTTC; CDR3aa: CASSSGTGLETQYF
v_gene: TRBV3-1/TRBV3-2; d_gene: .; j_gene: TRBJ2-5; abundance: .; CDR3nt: TGTGCCAGCAGCGCCGGGGTTTCGACGAAAGAGACCCAGTACTTC; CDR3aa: CASSAGVSTKETQYF
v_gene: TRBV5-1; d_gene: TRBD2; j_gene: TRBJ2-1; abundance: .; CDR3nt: TGCGCCAGCAGCTTGGTAGCTGGACTAGCGGACTACAATGAGCAGTTCTTC; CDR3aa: CASSLVAGLADYNEQFF
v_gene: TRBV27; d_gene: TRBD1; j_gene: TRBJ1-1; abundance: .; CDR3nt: TGTGCCAGCAGTATCAGGGGGCGGACTGAAGCTTTCTTT; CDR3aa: CASSIRGRTEAFF
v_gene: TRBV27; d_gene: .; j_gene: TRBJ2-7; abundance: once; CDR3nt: TGTGCCACCAGATCCTCAGTACGCGGGATCGCCTACGAGCAGTACTTC; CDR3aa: CATRSSVRGIAYEQYF
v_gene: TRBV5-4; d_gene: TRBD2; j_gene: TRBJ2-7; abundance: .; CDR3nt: TGTGCCAGCAGCGGGATGGGGGCTAGCGGGTTCCACGAGCAGTACTTC; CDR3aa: CASSGMGASGFHEQYF